This T cell receptor beta chain stems from a study of T cell clones after liver transplantation. Germline assignment: CDR1 SGHRS and CDR2 YFSETQ. V lost 0 bases and J 2 bases, leaving 8 bases between the germline ends. This CDR3 spans 14 amino acids. TCRdb's table, derived via immunoSEQ multiplex PCR, lists solely in-frame clones and lacks some. The sample holds about 74,000 clones, 75% to 85% seen once. The sample in question was CD4+ T cells from blood, obtained before liver transplant. This sequence joins TRBV5-1 and TRBJ2-5, with unresolved D. The receptor comes from a human donor who received a liver transplant. The CDR3 DNA reads as TGCGCCAGCAGCTTGGTTGGCAGACAAGAGACCCAGTACTTC. Its protein is CASSLVGRQETQYF.